This TCR beta chain originates from a study of blood T cell repertoires in COVID-19. As for the study in general: COVID-19 samples, acute and convalescent, were from the United States, Italy and Spain. Sources were T cells, B-cell-depleted T cells, or PBMCs; the material itself was cDNA or gDNA.

V was cut by 2 bases and J by 5 bases, with 7 bases left in between. This CDR3 is 14 amino acids long. Germline V gene sequence: CDR1 SGHTA, CDR2 FQGNSA. Original processing notes: From reference gene primer amplification, estimates of nucleated cell counts were derived. Profiled with immunoSEQ multiplex PCR; TCRdb holds only in-frame clones, not every one. V and J calls and clone size are given by that table; D and trimming were obtained from the DNA. In the table there are 300,000 to 450,000 clones, around 84% of which are singletons. The TCR sequence derives from a human donor in a cohort sampled during active COVID-19. Sequenced: peripheral blood. The V gene is TRBV7-2, the J gene TRBJ1-6; D gene uncertain. The CDR3 is CASSLRGHNSPLHF. As DNA, the CDR3 is TGTGCCAGCAGCTTAAGAGGGCATAATTCACCCCTCCACTTT.